This T cell receptor (beta chain) was captured in a study of shared clonotypes between healthy human individuals. Study summary: Per donor, CD8 memory used one plate, CD8 naive used two, CD4 memory used three and CD4 naive used three.

CD45RO+ cells joined CCR7-negative CD45RA+ TemRA cells to form CD8 memory. TCRdb's table, derived via immunoSEQ multiplex PCR, lists solely in-frame clones and lacks some. The table includes about 380,000 clones, 96% detected once. Looked up from germline, CDR1 is MGHDK and CDR2 is SYGVNS. There are 12 residues in the CDR3. V was shortened by 3 bases and J by 4 bases, with 6 bases between the two germline ends. Study-wide findings and caveats: Non-shared clonotypes were found to have lower generation probabilities than the clonotypes that were shared by all four of the sorted-subset donors.

In regard to this clone: Its antigen is unidentified.

Sequencing was performed on memory CD8+ T cells sorted from blood. Subset meaning: CD45RO+ cells pooled with CCR7-negative TemRA cells. The chain couples TRBV25-1 to TRBJ1-1; no definite D call. This clonotype was sampled from a man aged 25 to 40 in good health. The CDR3 nucleotides read TGTGCCAGCAGTGAGGTCATCACTGAAGCTTTCTTT. Residues: CASSEVITEAFF.